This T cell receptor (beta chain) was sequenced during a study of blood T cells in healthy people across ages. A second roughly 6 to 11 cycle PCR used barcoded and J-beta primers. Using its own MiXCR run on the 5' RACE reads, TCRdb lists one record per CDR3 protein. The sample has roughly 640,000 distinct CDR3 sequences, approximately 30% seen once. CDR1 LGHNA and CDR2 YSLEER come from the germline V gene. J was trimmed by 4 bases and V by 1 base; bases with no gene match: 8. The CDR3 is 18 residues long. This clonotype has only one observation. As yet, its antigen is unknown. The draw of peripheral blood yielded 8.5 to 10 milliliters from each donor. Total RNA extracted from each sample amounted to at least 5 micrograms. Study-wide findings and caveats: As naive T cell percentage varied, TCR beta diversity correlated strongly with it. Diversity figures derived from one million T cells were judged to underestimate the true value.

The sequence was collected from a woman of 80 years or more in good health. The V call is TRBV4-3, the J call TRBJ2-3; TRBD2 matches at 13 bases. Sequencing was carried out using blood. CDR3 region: CASSQVATSGRPPDTQYF. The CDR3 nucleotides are TGCGCCAGCAGCCAAGTCGCGACTAGCGGGAGGCCCCCAGATACGCAGTATTTT.